This T cell receptor (beta chain) is from a study of T cells in Graves' hyperthyroidism and ophthalmopathy. The study, taken as a whole, reports: Most expanded thyroid clonotypes above 0.001 recurred in blood.

Amplification of TCR beta CDR3 regions used RNA as the template. During a first-round RT-PCR of the TCR CDR3, the HTBI primer set was used. TCRdb re-called the multiplex PCR reads with MiXCR, one entry per CDR3 protein. The table lists hundreds of thousands of distinct CDR3 sequences, about 43% of them singletons. CDR1 is SGHTA, CDR2 FQGTGA, per germline. The length of the CDR3 is 8 amino acids, counting both ends. Regarding this clonotype: Its specificity is unknown. This CDR3 is missing its conserved last phenylalanine or tryptophan, likely due to a read error. Because the CDR3's place on the DNA is in doubt, the DNA is left out and the CDR3 is given as listed by TCRdb.

J is TRBJ2-7 and V is TRBV7-3; TRBD1 reflects the table's D call only, with no check against the DNA. Sequencing was done on a sample of peripheral blood or thyroid tissue (not recorded which). This sequence was found in a woman aged 18-30 years with Graves' hyperthyroidism. CDR3 amino acids: CASSRGDR.